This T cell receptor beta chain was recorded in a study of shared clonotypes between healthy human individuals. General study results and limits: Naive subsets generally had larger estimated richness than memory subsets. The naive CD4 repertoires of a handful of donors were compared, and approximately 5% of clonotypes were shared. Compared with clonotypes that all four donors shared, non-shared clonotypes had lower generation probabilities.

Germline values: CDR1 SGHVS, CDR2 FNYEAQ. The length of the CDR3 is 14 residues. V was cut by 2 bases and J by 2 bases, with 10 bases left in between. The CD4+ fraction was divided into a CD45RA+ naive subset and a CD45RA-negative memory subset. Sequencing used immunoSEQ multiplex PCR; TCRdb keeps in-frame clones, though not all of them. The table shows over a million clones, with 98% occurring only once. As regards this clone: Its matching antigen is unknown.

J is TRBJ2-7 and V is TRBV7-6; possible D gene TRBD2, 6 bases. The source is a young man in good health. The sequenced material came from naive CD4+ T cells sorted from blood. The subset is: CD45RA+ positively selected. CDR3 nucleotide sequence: TGTGCCAGCAGCTTAAATACGGGAGCCTACGAGCAGTACTTC. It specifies CASSLNTGAYEQYF.